These T cell receptor beta chains were read from a single sample in a study of blood T cell repertoires in COVID-19. Sequencing was performed with immunoSEQ multiplex PCR; in TCRdb, only in-frame clones are kept and a portion is missing. There are around 400,000 clones in the sample; less than 90% occur only once, and approximately 5.4% lies in the top ten. What was sequenced was PBMCs or T cells enriched from blood (not recorded which). The receptors were gathered from a woman aged 50 to 60 who had recovered from COVID-19. Each CDR3 is given with its conserved first and last residue. A D gene is named only where the DNA matches it firmly. The size field is filled for only some rows; it gives once, few, many or a size class.

J,length,D,V,size,CDR3,DNA
TRBJ1-3,20,TRBD1,TRBV5-1,once,CASSLAGQGGPAFSGNTIYF,TGCGCCAGCAGCTTGGCGGGACAGGGAGGACCGGCATTCTCTGGAAACACCATATATTTT
TRBJ1-5,17,TRBD1,TRBV19,NA,CASSSGTGGPSNQPQHF,TGTGCCAGTAGCTCCGGGACAGGGGGACCTAGCAATCAGCCCCAGCATTTT
TRBJ1-2,15,NA,TRBV6-5,NA,CASSYAGLGTGGYTF,TGTGCCAGCAGTTACGCTGGATTGGGTACGGGTGGCTACACCTTC
TRBJ1-6,15,NA,TRBV10-2,NA,CASSEMEGGNSPLHF,TGCGCCAGCAGTGAGATGGAGGGGGGGAATTCACCCCTCCACTTT
TRBJ1-2,13,NA,TRBV27,NA,CASGTGTNYGYTF,TGTGCCAGCGGGACCGGGACAAACTATGGCTACACCTTC
TRBJ1-2,15,NA,TRBV4-3,once,CASSQVGFPGDGYTF,TGCGCCAGCAGCCAAGTCGGCTTCCCAGGGGATGGCTACACCTTC
TRBJ2-1,15,TRBD1,TRBV18,NA,CASSPPGQGLNEQFF,TGTGCCAGCTCACCCCCCGGACAGGGCCTCAATGAGCAGTTCTTC
TRBJ2-7,15,TRBD2,TRBV3-1/TRBV3-2,NA,CASSQAHLAGGKQYF,TGTGCCAGCAGCCAAGCCCACCTAGCGGGGGGCAAGCAGTACTTC
TRBJ1-2,15,NA,TRBV19,NA,CASSMQTGVLYGYTF,TGTGCCAGTAGTATGCAAACGGGGGTACTCTATGGCTACACCTTC
TRBJ2-3,17,NA,TRBV9,NA,CATRREGSSPSTDTQYF,TGTGCCACTAGACGCGAGGGATCGTCCCCTAGCACAGATACGCAGTATTTT
TRBJ2-3,15,TRBD2,TRBV19,NA,CASSISGGATDTQYF,TGTGCCAGTAGTATAAGCGGGGGGGCCACAGATACGCAGTATTTT
TRBJ1-2,14,TRBD1,TRBV5-1,NA,CASSLGTANYGYTF,TGCGCCAGCAGTTTAGGGACAGCTAACTATGGCTACACCTTC
TRBJ1-2,14,NA,TRBV7-3,NA,CASSPDAGLGGYTF,TGTGCCAGCAGCCCAGACGCAGGGTTGGGGGGCTACACCTTC
TRBJ2-1,14,NA,TRBV19,NA,CASKKKSSYNEQFF,TGTGCCAGTAAGAAGAAGAGCTCCTACAATGAGCAGTTCTTC
TRBJ2-1,12,NA,TRBV7-2,NA,CASSPATREQFF,TGTGCCAGCAGCCCTGCGACTCGGGAGCAGTTCTTC
TRBJ2-1,13,NA,TRBV30,once,CAWSVRRGNEQFF,TGTGCCTGGAGTGTTAGAAGGGGCAATGAGCAGTTCTTC
TRBJ1-2,13,NA,TRBV3-1/TRBV3-2,NA,CASSQDLSEGYTF,TGTGCCAGCAGCCAAGATTTGAGTGAAGGCTACACCTTC
TRBJ2-1,20,TRBD2,TRBV3-1/TRBV3-2,NA,CASSPRGSGGSLSSYNEQFF,TGTGCCAGCAGCCCCCGCGGTAGCGGGGGGTCCCTTAGCTCCTACAATGAGCAGTTCTTC
TRBJ1-2,15,TRBD1,TRBV19,once,CASSISRQGSYGYTF,TGTGCCAGTAGCATCTCCCGACAGGGCAGTTATGGCTACACCTTC
TRBJ2-7,16,NA,TRBV6-5,NA,CASSYLSATTTYEQYF,TGTGCCAGCAGTTACTTGAGCGCTACTACTACCTACGAGCAGTACTTC